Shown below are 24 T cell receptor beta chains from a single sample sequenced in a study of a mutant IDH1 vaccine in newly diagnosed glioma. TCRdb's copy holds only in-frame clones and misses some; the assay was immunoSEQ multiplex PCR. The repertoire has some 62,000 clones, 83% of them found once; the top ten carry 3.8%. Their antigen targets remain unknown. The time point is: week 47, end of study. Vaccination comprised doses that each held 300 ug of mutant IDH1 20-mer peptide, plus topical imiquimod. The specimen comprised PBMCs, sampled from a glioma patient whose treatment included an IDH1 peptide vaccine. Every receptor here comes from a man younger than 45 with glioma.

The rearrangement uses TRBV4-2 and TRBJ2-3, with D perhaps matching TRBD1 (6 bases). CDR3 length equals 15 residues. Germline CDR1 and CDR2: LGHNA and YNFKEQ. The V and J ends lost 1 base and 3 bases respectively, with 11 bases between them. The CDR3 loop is CASSQVVRGTDTQYF. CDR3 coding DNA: TGTGCCAGCAGCCAAGTAGTGAGGGGGACAGATACGCAGTATTTT.

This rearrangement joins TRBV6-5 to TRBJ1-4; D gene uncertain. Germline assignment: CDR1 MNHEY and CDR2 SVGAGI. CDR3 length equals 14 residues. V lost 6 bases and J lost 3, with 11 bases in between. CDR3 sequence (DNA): TGTGCCAGCAGCTTGACGGTGCCTAATGAAAAACTGTTTTTT. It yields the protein CASSLTVPNEKLFF.

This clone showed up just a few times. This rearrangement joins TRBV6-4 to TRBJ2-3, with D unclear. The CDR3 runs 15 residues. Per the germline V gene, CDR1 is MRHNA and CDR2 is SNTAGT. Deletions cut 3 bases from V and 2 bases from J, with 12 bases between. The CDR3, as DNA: TGTGCCAGCAGTGAAGGTCGGACCGACACAGATACGCAGTATTTT. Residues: CASSEGRTDTDTQYF.

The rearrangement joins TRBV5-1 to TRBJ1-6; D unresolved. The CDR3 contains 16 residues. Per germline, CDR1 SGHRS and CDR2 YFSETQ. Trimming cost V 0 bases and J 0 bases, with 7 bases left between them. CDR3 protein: CASSLAGVSYNSPLHF. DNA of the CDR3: TGCGCCAGCAGCTTGGCCGGGGTCTCCTATAATTCACCCCTCCACTTT.

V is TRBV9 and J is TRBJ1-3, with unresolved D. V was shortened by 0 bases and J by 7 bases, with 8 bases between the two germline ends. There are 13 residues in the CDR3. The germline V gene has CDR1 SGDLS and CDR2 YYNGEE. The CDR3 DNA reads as TGTGCCAGCAGCGTAGAAGAAGGGAACACCATATATTTT. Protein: CASSVEEGNTIYF.

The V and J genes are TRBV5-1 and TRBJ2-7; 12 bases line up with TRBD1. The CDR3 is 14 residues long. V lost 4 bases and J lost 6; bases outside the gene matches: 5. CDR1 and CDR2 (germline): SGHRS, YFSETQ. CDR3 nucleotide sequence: TGCGCCAGCAGCGGAGGGACAGGGGGCCGCGAGCAGTACTTC. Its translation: CASSGGTGGREQYF.

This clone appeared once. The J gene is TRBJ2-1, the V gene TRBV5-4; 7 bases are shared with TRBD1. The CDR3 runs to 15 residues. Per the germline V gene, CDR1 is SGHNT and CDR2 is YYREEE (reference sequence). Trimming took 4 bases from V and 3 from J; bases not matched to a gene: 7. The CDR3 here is CASSPQGQFYNEQFF. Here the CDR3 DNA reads TGTGCCAGCAGCCCCCAGGGACAGTTCTACAATGAGCAGTTCTTC.

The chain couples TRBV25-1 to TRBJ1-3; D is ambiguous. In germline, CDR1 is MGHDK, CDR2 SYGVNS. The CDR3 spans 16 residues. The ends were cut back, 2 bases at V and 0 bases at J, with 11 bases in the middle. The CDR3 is CASSERHIPSGNTIYF. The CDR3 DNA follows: TGTGCCAGCAGTGAAAGACACATTCCCTCTGGAAACACCATATATTTT.

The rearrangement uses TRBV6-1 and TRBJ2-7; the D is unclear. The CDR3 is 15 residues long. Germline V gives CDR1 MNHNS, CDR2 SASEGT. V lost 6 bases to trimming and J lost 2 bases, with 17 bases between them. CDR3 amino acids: CASSFGPAQTYEQYF. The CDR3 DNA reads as TGTGCCAGCAGCTTCGGCCCTGCCCAAACCTACGAGCAGTACTTC.

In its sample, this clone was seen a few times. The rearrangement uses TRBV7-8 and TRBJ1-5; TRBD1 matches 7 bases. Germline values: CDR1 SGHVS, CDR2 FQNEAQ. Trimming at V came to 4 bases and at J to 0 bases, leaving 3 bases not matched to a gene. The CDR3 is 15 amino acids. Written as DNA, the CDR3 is TGTGCCAGCAGCTCGACAGGGAATAGCAATCAGCCCCAGCATTTT. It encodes CASSSTGNSNQPQHF.

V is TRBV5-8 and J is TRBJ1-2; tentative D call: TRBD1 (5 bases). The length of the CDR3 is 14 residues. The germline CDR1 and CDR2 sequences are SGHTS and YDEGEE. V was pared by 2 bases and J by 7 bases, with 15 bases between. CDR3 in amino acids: CASSFRTGGVGYTF. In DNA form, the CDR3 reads TGTGCCAGCAGCTTCCGGACCGGGGGGGTTGGCTACACCTTC. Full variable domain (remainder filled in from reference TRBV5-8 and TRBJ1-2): EAGVTQSPTHLIKTRGQQATLRCSPISGHTSVYWYQQALGLGLQFLLWYDEGEERNRGNFPPRFSGRQFPNYSSELNVNALELEDSALYLCASSFRTGGVGYTFGSGTRLTVV.

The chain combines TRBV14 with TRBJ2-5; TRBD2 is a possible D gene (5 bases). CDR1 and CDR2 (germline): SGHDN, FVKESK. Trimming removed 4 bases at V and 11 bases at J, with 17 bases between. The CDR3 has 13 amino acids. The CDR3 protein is CASSPGLAQEQYF. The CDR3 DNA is TGTGCCAGCAGCCCCGGACTCGCCCAAGAGCAGTACTTC.

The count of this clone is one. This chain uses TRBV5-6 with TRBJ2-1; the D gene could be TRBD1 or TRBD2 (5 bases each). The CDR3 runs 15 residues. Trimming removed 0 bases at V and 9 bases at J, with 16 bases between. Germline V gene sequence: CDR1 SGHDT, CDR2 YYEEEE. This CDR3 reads CASSLVWGTRSEQFF. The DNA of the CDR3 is TGTGCCAGCAGCTTGGTATGGGGGACCCGAAGTGAGCAGTTCTTC. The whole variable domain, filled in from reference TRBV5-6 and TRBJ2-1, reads DAGVTQSPTHLIKTRGQQVTLRCSPKSGHDTVSWYQQALGQGPQFIFQYYEEEERQRGNFPDRFSGHQFPNYSSELNVNALLLGDSALYLCASSLVWGTRSEQFFGPGTRLTVL.

CDR3 nucleotides: TGTGCCAGCAGCTTAGTGGGGAGTTTTACAGGTGAAAAACTGTTTTTT. It yields the protein CASSLVGSFTGEKLFF. The chain links TRBV11-2 to TRBJ1-4, with D possibly TRBD1 on 5 matching bases. This CDR3 comprises 16 residues. The germline gives CDR1 SGHAT, CDR2 FQNNGV. Trimming removed 1 base from V and 7 bases from J, with 16 bases in between.

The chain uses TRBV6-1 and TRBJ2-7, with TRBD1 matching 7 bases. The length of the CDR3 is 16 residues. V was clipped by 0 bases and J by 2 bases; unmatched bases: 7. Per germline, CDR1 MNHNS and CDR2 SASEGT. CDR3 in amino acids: CASSEATGAPPYEQYF. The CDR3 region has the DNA TGTGCCAGCAGTGAAGCAACAGGGGCTCCCCCCTACGAGCAGTACTTC.

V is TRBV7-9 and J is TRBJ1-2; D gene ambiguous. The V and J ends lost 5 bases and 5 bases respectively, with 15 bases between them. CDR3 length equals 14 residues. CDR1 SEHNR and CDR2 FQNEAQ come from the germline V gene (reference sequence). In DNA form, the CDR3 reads TGTGCCAGCAGCCGAGATTGGCGGTCTTATGGCTACACCTTC. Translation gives CASSRDWRSYGYTF.

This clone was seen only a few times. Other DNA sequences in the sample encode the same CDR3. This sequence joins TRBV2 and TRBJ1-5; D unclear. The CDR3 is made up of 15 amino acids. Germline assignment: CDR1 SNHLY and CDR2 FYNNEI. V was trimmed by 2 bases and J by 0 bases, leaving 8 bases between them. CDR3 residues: CASSESEYSNQPQHF. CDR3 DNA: TGTGCCAGCAGTGAATCGGAATATAGCAATCAGCCCCAGCATTTT. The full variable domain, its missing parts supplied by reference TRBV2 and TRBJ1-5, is EPEVTQTPSHQVTQMGQEVILRCVPISNHLYFYWYRQILGQKVEFLVSFYNNEISEKSEIFDDQFSVERPDGSNFTLKIRSTKLEDSAMYFCASSESEYSNQPQHFGDGTRLSIL.

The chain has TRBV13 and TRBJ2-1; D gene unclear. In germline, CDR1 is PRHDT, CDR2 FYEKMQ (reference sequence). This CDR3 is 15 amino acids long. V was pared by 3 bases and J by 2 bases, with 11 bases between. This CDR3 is CASSFEAKTYNEQFF. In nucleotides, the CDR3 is TGTGCCAGCAGCTTTGAAGCTAAAACCTACAATGAGCAGTTCTTC.

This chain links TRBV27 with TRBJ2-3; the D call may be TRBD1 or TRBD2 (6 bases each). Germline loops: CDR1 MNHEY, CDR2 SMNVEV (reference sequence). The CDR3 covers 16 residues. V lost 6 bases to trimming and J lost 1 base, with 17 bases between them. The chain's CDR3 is CASRSRLGGGTDTQYF. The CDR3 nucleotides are TGTGCCAGCAGATCCAGACTCGGGGGCGGCACAGATACGCAGTATTTT.

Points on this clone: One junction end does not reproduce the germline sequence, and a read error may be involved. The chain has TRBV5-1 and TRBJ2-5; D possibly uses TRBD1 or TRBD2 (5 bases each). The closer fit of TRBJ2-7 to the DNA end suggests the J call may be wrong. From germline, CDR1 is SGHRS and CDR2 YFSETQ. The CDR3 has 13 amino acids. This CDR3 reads CASSYGTSDEQYF. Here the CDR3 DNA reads TGCGCCAGCAGCTATGGGACCTCCGACGAGCAGTACTTC.

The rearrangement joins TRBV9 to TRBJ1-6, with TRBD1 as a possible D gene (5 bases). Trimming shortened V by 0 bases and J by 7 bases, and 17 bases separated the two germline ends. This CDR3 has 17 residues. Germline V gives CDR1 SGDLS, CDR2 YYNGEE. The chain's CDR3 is CASSVDQGYVNNSPLHF. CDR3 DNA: TGTGCCAGCAGCGTAGATCAGGGCTACGTAAACAATTCACCCCTCCACTTT.

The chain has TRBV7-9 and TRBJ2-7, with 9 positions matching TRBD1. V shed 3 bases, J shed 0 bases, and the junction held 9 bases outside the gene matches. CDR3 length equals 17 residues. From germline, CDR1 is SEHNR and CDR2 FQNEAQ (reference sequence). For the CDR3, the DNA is TGTGCCAGCAGCTTCTATATCGGGACAGGGCTCTCCTACGAGCAGTACTTC. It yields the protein CASSFYIGTGLSYEQYF.

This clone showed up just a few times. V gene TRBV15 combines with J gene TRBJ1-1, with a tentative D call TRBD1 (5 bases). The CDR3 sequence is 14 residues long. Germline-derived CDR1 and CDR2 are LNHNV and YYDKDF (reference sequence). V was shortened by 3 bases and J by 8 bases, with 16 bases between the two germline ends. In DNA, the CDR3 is TGTGCCACCAGCAGGGGTGCGGGGGTCTTCGAAGCTTTCTTT. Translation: CATSRGAGVFEAFF.

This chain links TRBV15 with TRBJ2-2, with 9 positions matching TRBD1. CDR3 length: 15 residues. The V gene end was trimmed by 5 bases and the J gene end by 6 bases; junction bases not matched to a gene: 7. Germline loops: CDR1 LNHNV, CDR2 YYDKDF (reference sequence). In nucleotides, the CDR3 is TGTGCCACCAGCTTCCGGGACAGGGATTCCGGGGAGCTGTTTTTT. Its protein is CATSFRDRDSGELFF.